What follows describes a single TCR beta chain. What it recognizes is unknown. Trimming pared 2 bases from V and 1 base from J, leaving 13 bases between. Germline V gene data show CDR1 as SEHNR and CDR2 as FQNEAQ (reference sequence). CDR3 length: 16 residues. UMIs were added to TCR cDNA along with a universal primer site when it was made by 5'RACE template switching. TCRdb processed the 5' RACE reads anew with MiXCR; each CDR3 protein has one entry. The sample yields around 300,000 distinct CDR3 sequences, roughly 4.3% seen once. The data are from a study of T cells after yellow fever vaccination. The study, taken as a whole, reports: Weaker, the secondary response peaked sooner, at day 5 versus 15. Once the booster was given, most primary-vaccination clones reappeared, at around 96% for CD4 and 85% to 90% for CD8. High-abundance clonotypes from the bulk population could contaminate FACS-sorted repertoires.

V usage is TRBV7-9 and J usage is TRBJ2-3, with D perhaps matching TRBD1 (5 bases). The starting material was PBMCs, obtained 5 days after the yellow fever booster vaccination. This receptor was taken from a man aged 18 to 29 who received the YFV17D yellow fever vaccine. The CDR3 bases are TGTGCCAGCAGCTTAAGCCTCACAGGAGGCACAGATACGCAGTATTTT. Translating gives CASSLSLTGGTDTQYF. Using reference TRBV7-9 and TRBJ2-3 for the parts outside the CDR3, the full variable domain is DTGVSQNPRHKITKRGQNVTFRCDPISEHNRLYWYRQTLGQGPEFLTYFQNEAQLEKSRLLSDRFSAERPKGSFSTLEIQRTEQGDSAMYLCASSLSLTGGTDTQYFGPGTRLTVL.